One and the same sample provided the 8 T cell receptor beta chains below, sequenced in a study of human T cells and chemical hapten exposure (dated by TCRdb to 2020 to 2022). Taken with the paper, the label for time point translates to: patch test 1, 2 weeks after DPC sensitization. Sample treatment or condition, as interpreted from the label and publication: therapeutic diphenylcyclopropenone sensitization with weekly scalp DPC. Libraries were built with RACE. Sequenced on a NextSeq 500. TCRdb reprocessing: public reads trimmed at Q25 with fastp, clones called with MiXCR, in-frame beta chains kept. Every distinct CDR3 protein forms one entry, paired with its most common genes and DNA. The sample has approximately 80,000 distinct CDR3 sequences on record, roughly 10% of them singletons. The ten most abundant clones make up roughly 4.2% of the sample. Sequences were derived from whole blood, sampled in connection with sensitization to the hapten diphenylcyclopropenone (DPC). Receptors originate from a woman between 45 and 60 years old with alopecia areata. Some clones in this sample may be carry-over from other donors' samples.

Many counts were recorded for this clonotype. V and J are TRBV29-1 and TRBJ2-7; D possibly matches TRBD1 or TRBD2 (5 bases each). The CDR3 contains 14 residues. CDR1 and CDR2 from the germline V gene are SQVTM and ANQGSEA. V gave up 3 bases and J gave up 2 bases, with 14 bases separating them. CDR3 residues: CSVEGVEGPYEQYF. CDR3 bases: TGCAGCGTTGAGGGGGTAGAGGGCCCCTACGAGCAGTACTTC.

The chain is built from TRBV7-9 and TRBJ1-4; maybe TRBD1 (5 bases). The length of the CDR3 is 15 residues. CDR1 and CDR2 from the germline V gene are SEHNR and FQNEAQ (reference sequence). The ends were cut back, 4 bases at V and 4 bases at J, with 13 bases in the middle. Written as DNA, the CDR3 is TGTGCCAGCAGCTCACGGGGCGAGATTAATGAAAAACTGTTTTTT. This encodes CASSSRGEINEKLFF.

This clonotype was counted a few times. This chain connects TRBV7-9 to TRBJ1-5, with 8 bases matching TRBD1. Trimming removed 1 base from V and 3 bases from J; junction bases left unmatched: 8. CDR3 length: 17 amino acids. Germline CDR1 reads SEHNR; CDR2 reads FQNEAQ (reference sequence). The CDR3 DNA reads as TGTGCCAGCAGCTTAGGTCGCAGGGGGCAGAACAATCAGCCCCAGCATTTT. The encoded protein is CASSLGRRGQNNQPQHF.

The DNA for the CDR3 is TGTGCCAGCAGGGGACAGGGTAGCAATCAGCCCCAGCATTTT. Translation: CASRGQGSNQPQHF. This rearrangement joins TRBV2 to TRBJ1-5, with 9 bases matching TRBD1. V lost 6 bases and J lost 0; bases outside the gene matches: 0. This CDR3 is 14 amino acids long. Germline loops: CDR1 SNHLY, CDR2 FYNNEI.

This clonotype was observed at least ten times. The chain employs TRBV21-1 and TRBJ1-2; TRBD1, as called in the table, went unchecked against the DNA. TRBV21-1 is deemed a pseudogene. The CDR3 loop spans 13 amino acids. The CDR3 DNA is TGTGCCAGCAGCACCCCATGGGCGTATGGCTACACCTTC. It is translated as CASSTPWAYGYTF.

This clonotype was seen repeatedly, ten times or more. This rearrangement joins TRBV5-1 to TRBJ1-5; D remains unclear. The CDR3 is 14 residues long. V shed 0 bases and J shed 6 bases, with 10 bases lying between them. CDR1 and CDR2 from the germline V gene are SGHRS and YFSETQ. The CDR3 loop reads CASSLDSGGQPQHF. The CDR3 nucleotides read TGCGCCAGCAGCTTGGACAGTGGAGGTCAGCCCCAGCATTTT.

Ten or more counts support this clonotype. The chain links TRBV6-6 to TRBJ1-2; TRBD1 agrees at 9 bases. V lost 4 bases and J lost 3; bases outside the gene matches: 0. This CDR3 spans 13 amino acids. CDR1 is MNHNY and CDR2 is SVGAGI in the germline V gene (reference sequence). The chain's CDR3 is CASSWTGDYGYTF. The CDR3 DNA reads TGTGCCAGCAGTTGGACAGGGGACTATGGCTACACCTTC.

This clonotype was counted between two and nine times. The chain carries TRBV28 and TRBJ2-7; the D gene is possibly TRBD1 (6 bases). Germline CDR1 is MDHEN and CDR2 is SYDVKM. The CDR3 has 14 residues. V was trimmed by 6 bases and J by 0 bases, leaving 12 bases between them. Here the CDR3 DNA reads TGTGCCAGCAGAACAGGGTACTCCTCCTACGAGCAGTACTTC. This gives the protein CASRTGYSSYEQYF.